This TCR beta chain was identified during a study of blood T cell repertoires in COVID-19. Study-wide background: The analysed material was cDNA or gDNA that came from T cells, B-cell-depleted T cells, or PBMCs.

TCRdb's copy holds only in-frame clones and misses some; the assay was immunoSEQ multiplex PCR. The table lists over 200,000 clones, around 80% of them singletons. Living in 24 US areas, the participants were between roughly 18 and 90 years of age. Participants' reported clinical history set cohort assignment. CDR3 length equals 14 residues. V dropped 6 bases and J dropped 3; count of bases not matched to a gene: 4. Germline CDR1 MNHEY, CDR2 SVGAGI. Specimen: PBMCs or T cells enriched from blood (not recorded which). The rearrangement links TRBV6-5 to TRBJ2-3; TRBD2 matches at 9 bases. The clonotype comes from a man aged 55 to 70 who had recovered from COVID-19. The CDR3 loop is CASRPSGATDTQYF. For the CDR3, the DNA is TGTGCCAGCAGGCCTAGCGGGGCAACAGATACGCAGTATTTT.